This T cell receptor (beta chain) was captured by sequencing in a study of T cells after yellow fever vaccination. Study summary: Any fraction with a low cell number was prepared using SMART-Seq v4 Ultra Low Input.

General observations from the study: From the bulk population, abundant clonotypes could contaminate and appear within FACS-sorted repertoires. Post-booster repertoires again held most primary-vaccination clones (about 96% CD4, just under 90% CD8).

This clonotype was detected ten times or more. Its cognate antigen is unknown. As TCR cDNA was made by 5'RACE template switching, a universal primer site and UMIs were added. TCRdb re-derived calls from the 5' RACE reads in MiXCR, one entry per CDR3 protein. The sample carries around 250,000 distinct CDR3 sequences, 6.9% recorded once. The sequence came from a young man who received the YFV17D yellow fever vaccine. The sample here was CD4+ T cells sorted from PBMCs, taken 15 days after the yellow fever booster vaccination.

The CDR3, as DNA: TGCGCCAGCAGCCGCCTGGTGGGCCAGCCCCAGCATTTT. This gives the protein CASSRLVGQPQHF. The chain is built from TRBV4-3 and TRBJ1-5, with D unclear. V lost 4 bases and J 7 bases, leaving 11 bases between the germline ends. Germline-derived CDR1 and CDR2 are LGHNA and YSLEER. The CDR3 length is 13 residues.